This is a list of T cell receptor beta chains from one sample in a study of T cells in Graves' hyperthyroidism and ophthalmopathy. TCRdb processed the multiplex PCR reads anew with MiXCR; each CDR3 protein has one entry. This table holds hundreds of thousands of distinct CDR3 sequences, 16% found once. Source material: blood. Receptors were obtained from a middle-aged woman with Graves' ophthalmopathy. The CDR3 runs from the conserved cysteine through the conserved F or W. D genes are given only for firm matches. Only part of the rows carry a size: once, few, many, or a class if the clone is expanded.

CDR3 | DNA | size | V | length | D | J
CASSLTGSHNEQFF | TGCGCCAGCAGCTTGACAGGGTCTCACAATGAGCAGTTCTTC | many | TRBV5-1 | 14 | - | TRBJ2-1
CASTGTSGSYEQFF | TGTGCCAGTACCGGGACTAGCGGGAGTTATGAGCAGTTCTTC | - | TRBV28 | 14 | TRBD2 | TRBJ2-1
CASSEQRTNQPQHF | TGTGCCAGCAGTGAACAGCGAACCAATCAGCCCCAGCATTTT | few | TRBV28 | 14 | - | TRBJ1-5
CASSPPGQGIGQPQHF | TGTGCCAGCAGTCCGCCGGGACAGGGGATAGGGCAGCCCCAGCATTTT | many | TRBV28 | 16 | TRBD1 | TRBJ1-5
CASSIISDSYNEQFF | TGTGCCAGTAGTATCATTAGCGACTCCTACAATGAGCAGTTCTTC | - | TRBV19 | 15 | - | TRBJ2-1
CASRDGVGRLNTGELFF | TGTGCCAGCAGGGACGGTGTAGGGAGGTTGAACACCGGGGAGCTGTTTTTT | - | TRBV7-9 | 17 | - | TRBJ2-2
CATRGETGSSYEQYF | TGTGCCACCAGAGGTGAGACAGGAAGCTCCTACGAGCAGTACTTC | many | TRBV28 | 15 | - | TRBJ2-7
CASSLLSSGTSDTQYF | TGTGCCAGCAGCTTACTGAGTAGCGGGACCTCAGATACGCAGTATTTT | many | TRBV5-4 | 16 | TRBD2 | TRBJ2-3
CASSLGGDLREQYF | TGCGCCAGCAGCTTGGGCGGGGACCTACGGGAGCAGTACTTC | many | TRBV5-1 | 14 | - | TRBJ2-7
CASSEARGGNQPQHF | TGTGCCAGCAGTGAAGCGAGAGGGGGCAATCAGCCCCAGCATTTT | - | TRBV6-1 | 15 | - | TRBJ1-5
CASSFGGTNTDTQYF | TGCGCCAGCAGCTTCGGGGGTACCAACACAGATACGCAGTATTTT | many | TRBV5-1 | 15 | - | TRBJ2-3
CASSAQGAGAFNEQFF | TGTGCCAGCAGTGCTCAGGGAGCGGGAGCGTTCAATGAGCAGTTCTTC | - | TRBV28 | 16 | TRBD2 | TRBJ2-1
CAWSVNGYTEAFF | TGTGCCTGGAGTGTCAATGGGTACACTGAAGCTTTCTTT | few | TRBV30 | 13 | - | TRBJ1-1
CSVVDRAGSNQPQHF | TGCAGCGTCGTGGACAGGGCGGGCAGCAATCAGCCCCAGCATTTT | many | TRBV29-1 | 15 | TRBD1 | TRBJ1-5
CASSEDRGAEAFF | TGTGCCAGCAGCGAGGACAGGGGTGCTGAAGCTTTCTTT | many | TRBV3-1 | 13 | TRBD1 | TRBJ1-1
CASSYYGHTNTEAFF | TGTGCCAGCAGTTACTATGGACACACGAACACTGAAGCTTTCTTT | many | TRBV6-5 | 15 | - | TRBJ1-1
CSARIDSNQPQHF | TGCAGTGCTAGGATAGATAGCAATCAGCCCCAGCATTTT | many | TRBV20-1 | 13 | - | TRBJ1-5
CASSFLGGATGGPKYEQYF | TGTGCCAGCAGTTTTCTAGGGGGCGCGACGGGAGGGCCGAAATACGAGCAGTACTTC | - | TRBV28 | 19 | - | TRBJ2-7
CASSQDQWGNYGYTF | TGTGCCAGCAGCCAAGATCAGTGGGGAAACTATGGCTACACCTTC | - | TRBV3-1 | 15 | - | TRBJ1-2
CASSYQGISSYEQYF | TGTGCCAGCAGCTATCAGGGCATCTCATCCTACGAGCAGTACTTC | - | TRBV5-6 | 15 | - | TRBJ2-7
CASSRRSGYNEQFF | TGTGCCAGCAGCCGGAGGTCCGGCTACAATGAGCAGTTCTTC | many | TRBV3-1 | 14 | - | TRBJ2-1
CSALNPGTSGGANEQFF | TGCAGTGCTCTGAACCCCGGGACTAGCGGGGGGGCGAATGAGCAGTTCTTC | many | TRBV20-1 | 17 | TRBD2 | TRBJ2-1
CASSDSRVSTDTQYF | TGTGCCAGCAGCGACTCGAGGGTGAGCACAGATACGCAGTATTTT | many | TRBV27 | 15 | - | TRBJ2-3
CASQTRVGQGEQFF | TGTGCCAGCCAAACCCGGGTAGGGCAGGGTGAGCAGTTCTTC | - | TRBV6-1 | 14 | - | TRBJ2-1
CASSPRQTGRNTEAFF | TGTGCCAGCAGTCCACGACAGACAGGCCGGAACACTGAAGCTTTCTTT | - | TRBV6-1 | 16 | - | TRBJ1-1
CATSASGNFNQPQHF | TGTGCCACCAGTGCCTCGGGAAACTTCAATCAGCCCCAGCATTTT | many | TRBV24-1 | 15 | - | TRBJ1-5
CASSLDRGQGEAFF | TGTGCCAGCAGCCTGGACAGGGGGCAGGGTGAAGCTTTCTTT | - | TRBV7-8 | 14 | TRBD1 | TRBJ1-1
CASSPDRGRQPQHF | TGTGCCAGCAGTCCCGACAGGGGGAGACAGCCCCAGCATTTT | many | TRBV6-1 | 14 | TRBD1 | TRBJ1-5
CASKAGSHERLFF | TGTGCCAGTAAGGCAGGGTCCCATGAAAGACTGTTTTTT | - | TRBV19 | 13 | - | TRBJ1-4
CASSVGLTQETQYF | TGTGCCAGCAGCGTAGGACTAACTCAAGAGACCCAGTACTTC | - | TRBV9 | 14 | - | TRBJ2-5
CSADTRPKNIQYF | TGCAGTGCTGATACTAGACCCAAAAACATTCAGTACTTC | few | TRBV20-1 | 13 | - | TRBJ2-4
CASRSRTSGTHNEQFF | TGTGCCAGCAGGTCCCGGACTAGCGGGACCCACAATGAGCAGTTCTTC | many | TRBV28 | 16 | TRBD2 | TRBJ2-1